What follows describes a single T cell receptor (beta chain). The sample is drawn from a study of blood T cell repertoires in COVID-19. Overall study: Both acute and convalescent COVID-19 samples were obtained from the United States, Italy and Spain. PBMCs, B-cell-depleted T cells, or T cells were the source of the cDNA or gDNA that made up the material.

Methods used by the authors: Amplification with reference gene primers provided the estimates of nucleated cell counts. The method was immunoSEQ multiplex PCR; TCRdb's version includes in-frame clones alone and lacks a portion of them. Clonal size and the V and J genes are those of that table, whereas D and trimming came from the DNA. The sample has about 110,000 clones; approximately 85% are singletons. The J segment lost 4 bases and the V segment lost 4 bases, leaving 8 bases of the junction unmatched. Germline CDR1 is SGHRS and CDR2 is YFSETQ. This CDR3 region has 14 residues. V gene TRBV5-1 combines with J gene TRBJ2-7; 7 bases align to TRBD1. The sequence derives from a human donor in a cohort sampled during active COVID-19. Sequences were obtained from peripheral blood. The CDR3 DNA reads as TGCGCCAGCAGCACGCCGACAGGGCAGTACGAGCAGTACTTC. It codes for CASSTPTGQYEQYF.